This TCR beta chain was sequenced in a study of ipilimumab plus nivolumab after autologous stem cell transplantation. TCRdb's copy holds only in-frame clones and misses some; the assay was immunoSEQ multiplex PCR. The sample carries approximately 20,000 clones, over 65% recorded once. V was clipped by 5 bases and J by 6 bases; unmatched bases: 7. This CDR3 has 13 amino acids. CDR1 SGHAT and CDR2 FQNNGV come from the germline V gene. This clone was counted between two and nine times. The V call is TRBV11-2, the J call TRBJ2-7, with TRBD2 identical over 7 bases. The sample consisted of PBMCs, taken in a trial of ipilimumab plus nivolumab as post-transplant consolidation. The clonotype comes from a male donor with diffuse large B-cell lymphoma. DNA for the CDR3: TGTGCCAGCAGCCTAGCGGTTCGATTCGAGCAGTACTTC. Protein sequence: CASSLAVRFEQYF.